The 16 T cell receptor beta chains listed next were all sequenced from one sample in a study of vaccination and CD4 T cells after COVID-19. Treatment given: roughly 10-day PBMC culture with coronavirus spike peptide pools or control peptides (ViraFEST assay). Cultured CD4+ T-cell DNA underwent Oncomine TCR Beta short-read sequencing. Using its own MiXCR run on the PCR reads, TCRdb lists one record per CDR3 protein. The sample carries 4,100 or so distinct CDR3 sequences, roughly 20% recorded once. For these receptors, no antigen is known. Sequencing input: CD4+ T cells from blood, cultured in vitro. These TCRs come from a human donor who had recovered from COVID-19.

V usage is TRBV3-1 and J usage is TRBJ1-6; D gene uncertain. Germline V CDR1 and CDR2: LGHDT, YNNKEL (reference sequence). The CDR3 loop spans 15 amino acids. With 0 bases removed from V and 5 bases from J, the gap between germline ends came to 8 bases. The CDR3 DNA reads as TGTGCCAGCAGCCAAGATTATCGGGATAATTCACCCCTCCACTTT. Protein sequence: CASSQDYRDNSPLHF.

CDR3 bases: TGTGCCAGCAGTTTAACAGGGAGTGAGCAGTTCTTC. This translates into CASSLTGSEQFF. The gene calls are TRBV12-3 or TRBV12-4 and TRBJ2-1, with D possibly matching TRBD1 (6 bases). This CDR3 region has 12 residues. Trimming took off 2 bases at V and 9 bases at J, with 8 bases between the two ends.

This clonotype is deemed large (0.1 to 1%). The V call is TRBV19, the J call TRBJ2-5, with a possible D match to TRBD2 (6 bases). Per the germline V gene, CDR1 is LNHDA and CDR2 is SQIVND (reference sequence). The V end was cut by 3 bases, the J end by 2 bases, with 10 bases between. There are 14 residues in the CDR3. This chain's CDR3 is CASSMRTTQETQYF. CDR3 DNA: TGTGCCAGTAGTATGCGGACTACACAAGAGACCCAGTACTTC.

Relative to its sample, this clonotype is medium-sized. The chain uses TRBV2 and TRBJ2-5; D is possibly TRBD2 (6 bases). The germline gives CDR1 SNHLY, CDR2 FYNNEI. V shed 5 bases and J shed 2 bases, with 15 bases lying between them. The CDR3 loop spans 15 amino acids. This chain's CDR3 is CASSFVGAGQETQYF. The CDR3 DNA reads as TGTGCCAGCAGTTTTGTTGGGGCGGGGCAAGAGACCCAGTACTTC.

In its sample, this clonotype is medium-sized. The CDR3 loop is CASRAAGGNQPQHF. The CDR3 DNA follows: TGCGCCAGCAGGGCAGCGGGAGGGAATCAGCCCCAGCATTTT. The chain links TRBV10-2 to TRBJ1-5; D remains unclear. Trimming removed 6 bases from V and 4 bases from J, with 13 bases in between. The CDR3 is made up of 14 amino acids. Germline CDR1 reads WSHSY; CDR2 reads SAAADI.

This chain links TRBV5-1 with TRBJ1-1, with TRBD1 matching 7 bases. The CDR3 is 13 residues long. Trimming took 5 bases from V and 5 from J; bases not matched to a gene: 6. Germline V gene lookup returns CDR1 SGHRS and CDR2 YFSETQ. CDR3 sequence (DNA): TGCGCCAGCAGTTACAGGGGTGGGACTGAAGCTTTCTTT. It yields the protein CASSYRGGTEAFF.

This clonotype is deemed large (0.1 to 1%). V usage is TRBV6-1 and J usage is TRBJ1-1, with D hard to call. V lost 3 bases to trimming and J lost 11 bases, with 13 bases between them. CDR3 size: 12 residues. Germline CDR1 reads MNHNS; CDR2 reads SASEGT. The CDR3: CASSELGILAFF. CDR3 coding DNA: TGTGCCAGCAGTGAGCTGGGGATACTGGCTTTCTTT.

This clonotype was counted a single time. The chain recombines TRBV5-1 with TRBJ2-5; no firm D call. Trimming left V 4 bases short and J 1 base short, with 8 bases between. Germline loops: CDR1 SGHRS, CDR2 YFSETQ. This CDR3 region has 13 residues. The CDR3 DNA sequence: TGCGCCAGCAGCCTTGACACCCAAGAGACCCAGTACTTC. The encoded protein is CASSLDTQETQYF.

In its sample, this clonotype ranks as medium-sized. This sequence joins TRBV6-1 and TRBJ2-7; 10 bases are a match to TRBD1. The CDR3 extends over 15 amino acids. CDR1 MNHNS and CDR2 SASEGT come from the germline V gene. Germline trimming cut 6 bases from V and 1 base from J; bases unmatched to any gene: 6. Written as DNA, the CDR3 is TGTGCCAGCAGGCAACCGGGACAGGGGTCCTACGAGCAGTACTTC. Its translation: CASRQPGQGSYEQYF.

This clonotype is classed as large. The CDR3 DNA reads as TGTGCCTGGAACTTACAGGGGAACACTGAAGCTTTCTTT. Translated: CAWNLQGNTEAFF. This chain connects TRBV30 to TRBJ1-1; TRBD1 might be the D (6 bases). Trimming cost V 4 bases and J 1 base, with 10 bases left between them. Per the germline V gene, CDR1 is GTSNPN and CDR2 is SVGIG (reference sequence). The CDR3 contains 13 residues.

By its share, this clonotype is large (0.1 to 1%). The chain joins TRBV30 to TRBJ1-6, with D tentatively TRBD1 (5 bases). Trimming removed 1 base at V and 8 bases at J, with 9 bases between. This CDR3 contains 13 residues. Germline V CDR1 and CDR2: GTSNPN, SVGIG (reference sequence). The CDR3 loop is CAWSDEGYSPLHF. CDR3 nucleotide sequence: TGTGCCTGGAGTGATGAGGGGTATTCACCCCTCCACTTT.

This clonotype was counted a few times. The chain combines TRBV7-2 with TRBJ1-4, with D unclear. The germline gives CDR1 SGHTA, CDR2 FQGNSA. V gave up 1 base and J gave up 12 bases, with 21 bases separating them. CDR3 length: 16 amino acids. CDR3 DNA: TGTGCCAGCAGCTTAGTAATAGGGCCGCCGGATGGGGAACTGTTTTTT. Protein product: CASSLVIGPPDGELFF.

This clonotype came up a few times. This chain uses TRBV12-5 with TRBJ2-3; D is unresolved. Germline V gives CDR1 LGHNT, CDR2 FRNRAP. V was cut by 7 bases and J by 0 bases, with 5 bases left in between. CDR3 size: 12 residues. The CDR3 sequence is CASASSTDTQYF. In DNA form, the CDR3 reads TGTGCTAGTGCCTCTAGCACAGATACGCAGTATTTT.

This clonotype has only a few counts. The V and J genes are TRBV19 and TRBJ2-3; tentatively, D is TRBD1 or TRBD2 (6 bases each). V gave up 3 bases and J gave up 9 bases, with 25 bases separating them. There are 17 residues in the CDR3. The germline gives CDR1 LNHDA, CDR2 SQIVND (reference sequence). The CDR3 spells CASSMDKGGLSFATQYF. The CDR3, as DNA: TGTGCCAGTAGTATGGACAAGGGGGGTCTCTCGTTCGCGACGCAGTATTTT. Combining the CDR3 with reference TRBV19 and TRBJ2-3 gives the whole variable domain DGGITQSPKYLFRKEGQNVTLSCEQNLNHDAMYWYRQDPGQGLRLIYYSQIVNDFQKGDIAEGYSVSREKKESFPLTVTSAQKNPTAFYLCASSMDKGGLSFATQYFGPGTRLTVL.

This clonotype was detected a few times. V usage is TRBV6-1 and J usage is TRBJ1-1; D unresolved. Germline-derived CDR1 and CDR2 are MNHNS and SASEGT. CDR3 length equals 14 residues. Trimming took off 6 bases at V and 1 base at J, with 12 bases between the two ends. The CDR3 here is CASSNEGWNTEAFF. The CDR3 nucleotides are TGTGCCAGCAGCAACGAGGGATGGAACACTGAAGCTTTCTTT.

This clonotype came up a few times. V usage is TRBV7-2 and J usage is TRBJ2-7; D gene ambiguous. The CDR3 contains 15 residues. Germline V gene data show CDR1 as SGHTA and CDR2 as FQGNSA. Trimming removed 2 bases from V and 5 bases from J, with 16 bases in between. CDR3 in DNA: TGTGCCAGCAGCTTATCAGACCTGTTTGGGGACGAGCAGTACTTC. This translates into CASSLSDLFGDEQYF.